These T cell receptor beta chains were read from a single sample in a study of T cells after yellow fever vaccination. TCRdb itself ran the 5' RACE reads through MiXCR, one entry per CDR3 protein. The top ten clones hold roughly a sixth of a sample with 320,000 or so distinct CDR3 sequences, roughly 8.4% of them seen once. The specimen was PBMCs, collected roughly 45 days after the first yellow fever vaccination. The receptors were sampled from a man aged 18-30 years who received the YFV17D yellow fever vaccine. The CDR3 runs from the conserved cysteine through the conserved F or W. Each record gives: V gene, J gene, clone size, CDR3 protein. The size entry is marked missing in some rows and otherwise reads once, few, many or a size class.

>TRBV7-2|TRBJ2-7|many
CASSIGTQQYEQYF
>TRBV12-3/TRBV12-4|TRBJ2-3|few
CASSLRGGRGFTDTQYF
>TRBV6-1|TRBJ2-1|many
CASSQRTSGGVEQFF
>TRBV5-1|TRBJ2-5|many
CASSTEETQYF
>TRBV4-2|TRBJ2-7|many
CASSQDIRGSSYEQYF
>TRBV20-1|TRBJ1-2|NA
CSAAYRGSFYGYTF
>TRBV6-2/TRBV6-3|TRBJ2-1|few
CASNGANIYNEQFF
>TRBV14|TRBJ2-1|many
CASSQYKSSYNEQFF
>TRBV6-2/TRBV6-3|TRBJ2-1|NA
CASIHRDRVIGVQFF
>TRBV5-1|TRBJ1-3|few
CASSPGGVWPGNTIYF
>TRBV4-3|TRBJ2-7|many
CASSQGLGDYVPYF
>TRBV5-1|TRBJ2-7|few
CASSRNRGIRVVDYEQYF
>TRBV27|TRBJ2-2|many
CASSFYKNTGELFF
>TRBV11-2|TRBJ2-5|NA
CASSRQDRWPYQETQYF
>TRBV4-1|TRBJ2-7|few
CASSQGPRNYEQYF
>TRBV12-3/TRBV12-4|TRBJ1-4|NA
CASSLQGEGFEKLFF
>TRBV15|TRBJ2-3|many
CATSPRRGSTDTQYF
>TRBV7-2|TRBJ2-3|few
CASSLGLAESTDTQYF
>TRBV19|TRBJ2-5|many
CASRGTAQETQYF
>TRBV12-3/TRBV12-4|TRBJ2-3|few
CASTPRDLGTDTQYF
>TRBV7-9|TRBJ1-5|few
CASSYNINQPQHF
>TRBV4-1|TRBJ1-1|NA
CASSPGGRRWEAFF
>TRBV10-1|TRBJ2-1|NA
CASSLYRAYNEQFF
>TRBV5-1|TRBJ1-4|NA
CASSLLEEAEKLFF
>TRBV5-1|TRBJ2-1|NA
CASSDSGGPYNEQFF
>TRBV7-3|TRBJ2-3|NA
CASSPRGRQDTQYF
>TRBV5-1|TRBJ1-1|NA
CASSDGQGSKAFF
>TRBV20-1|TRBJ2-5|NA
CSAGPGTGEPQYF
>TRBV5-1|TRBJ1-3|NA
CASSLDPGNTIYF
>TRBV10-3|TRBJ1-5|many
CAISPDSSNQPQHF
>TRBV5-1|TRBJ2-3|NA
CASSFVLQGAATDTQYF
>TRBV6-5|TRBJ1-4|few
CASSSRRGREKLFF
>TRBV27|TRBJ2-5|few
CASREGLYQETQYF
>TRBV7-9|TRBJ2-5|NA
CASSQLARGDDQETQYF
>TRBV7-3|TRBJ2-3|few
CASSLKVSGAITDTQYF
>TRBV11-2|TRBJ2-5|NA
CASSLDAGRAKYF
>TRBV4-3|TRBJ1-6|NA
CASSQDSNSPLHF
>TRBV3-1|TRBJ2-6|few
CASSHPFIRFPLSGANVLTF
>TRBV30|TRBJ2-7|few
CAWSDGASPYEQYF
>TRBV2|TRBJ1-5|few
CASSRGQGQPQHF
>TRBV10-3|TRBJ2-3|many
CAISESGADTQYF
>TRBV15|TRBJ2-3|few
CATSTRQGADTQYF
>TRBV29-1|TRBJ2-3|NA
CSVEAASDTQYF
>TRBV6-5|TRBJ1-6|few
CASSYSYGIGPPLHF
>TRBV5-1|TRBJ1-5|NA
CASSLGLAGGMNQPQHF
>TRBV5-6|TRBJ2-2|few
CASSLARIGTGELFF
>TRBV5-1|TRBJ2-1|NA
CASSLSDVGYYNEQFF
>TRBV12-3/TRBV12-4|TRBJ2-5|NA
CASSSYRGVGETQYF
>TRBV28|TRBJ1-1|few
CASSQADRYYTEAFF
>TRBV29-1|TRBJ1-2|NA
CSADSWSGYTF